This TCR beta chain was identified in a study of cytomegalovirus exposure and HLA in healthy donors. Whole-study findings and limits: Highly shared variants forming one cluster were likely a sequencing artifact. Equally common other TCR beta chains were less clonally expanded than HLA-associated ones, a later analysis found. Owing to their indistinguishability, certain V segments, notably TRBV6-2 and TRBV6-3, were excluded.

Primers for the PCR totalled 60 Vbeta and 13 Jbeta. The protocol was immunoSEQ multiplex PCR, while the TCRdb copy is restricted to in-frame clones and leaves out a portion. The table includes about 190,000 clones, over 9.5% detected once. With 6 bases clipped from V and 5 bases from J, the junction kept 8 bases outside the gene matches. Germline values: CDR1 MNHNS, CDR2 SASEGT. CDR3 length: 14 residues. This clone was observed a few times. Its antigen remains unidentified. Sequencing input: PBMCs. The receptor was derived from a man in his fifties or sixties in good health and CMV-seropositive. V and J are TRBV6-1 and TRBJ2-5; TRBD2 agrees at 8 bases. CDR3 residues: CASRTLADGETQYF. DNA for the CDR3: TGTGCCAGCAGAACACTAGCGGATGGGGAGACCCAGTACTTC.